This T cell receptor beta chain derives from a study of blood T cells in healthy people across ages. Germline CDR1 SGHTA, CDR2 FQGNSA. This CDR3 has 16 residues. V lost 4 bases, J lost 7 bases, and 12 bases stayed unmatched. Combining a sample-barcoded 5' primer with a J-beta primer mix, a second PCR ran for about 7 to 11 cycles. TCRdb ran MiXCR on the 5' RACE reads and lists one entry per CDR3 protein. The table has about 1.5 million distinct CDR3 sequences, approximately 39% seen once. The material sequenced was blood. The TCR originated in a young woman in good health. The chain uses TRBV7-2 and TRBJ2-3, with TRBD2 matching over 9 bases. CDR3 residues: CTSSSRTQAGGHTQYF. Here the CDR3 DNA reads TGTACCAGCAGCTCCCGGACTCAAGCGGGAGGTCATACGCAGTATTTT.